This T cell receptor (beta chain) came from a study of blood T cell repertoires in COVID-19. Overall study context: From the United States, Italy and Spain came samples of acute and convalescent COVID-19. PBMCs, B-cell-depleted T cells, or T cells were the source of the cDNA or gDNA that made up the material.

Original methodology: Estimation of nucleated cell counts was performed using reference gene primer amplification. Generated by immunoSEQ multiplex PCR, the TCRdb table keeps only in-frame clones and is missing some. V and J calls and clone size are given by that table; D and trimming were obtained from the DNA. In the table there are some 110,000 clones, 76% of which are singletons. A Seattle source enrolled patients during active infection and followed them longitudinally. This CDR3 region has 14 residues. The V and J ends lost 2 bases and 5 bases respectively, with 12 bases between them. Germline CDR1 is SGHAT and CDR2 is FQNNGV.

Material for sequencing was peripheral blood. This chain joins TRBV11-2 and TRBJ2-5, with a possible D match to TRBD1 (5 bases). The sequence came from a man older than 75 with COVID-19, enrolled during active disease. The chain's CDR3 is CASSLNRGAETQYF. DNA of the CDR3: TGTGCCAGCAGCTTAAATAGGGGCGCGGAGACCCAGTACTTC.